These T cell receptor beta chains were read from a single sample in a study of blood T cell repertoires in COVID-19. Only in-frame clones appear in the TCRdb table, and some are missing; sequencing was by immunoSEQ multiplex PCR. The sample lists roughly 150,000 clones; around 84% were seen once. Material: PBMCs or T cells enriched from blood (not recorded which). The receptors were gathered from a woman in her forties or fifties who had recovered from COVID-19. The CDR3 runs from the conserved cysteine through the conserved F or W. D genes are given only for firm matches. Clone size is shown for a subset of rows, as once, few, many or a class of expanded clone.

D gene,J gene,clone size,V gene,CDR3 DNA,CDR3 protein
TRBD2,TRBJ2-1,few,TRBV7-9,TGTGCCAGCAGCTTAGAATGGACTAGTTTCGCTTATGAGCAGTTCTTC,CASSLEWTSFAYEQFF
.,TRBJ1-1,.,TRBV7-3,TGTGCCAGCAGCTTAAAGAGGGACACTGAAGCTTTCTTT,CASSLKRDTEAFF
.,TRBJ1-1,.,TRBV19,TGTGCCAGTAGCCCACAGGGTGTCACTGAAGCTTTCTTT,CASSPQGVTEAFF
.,TRBJ1-1,.,TRBV6-5,TGTGCCAGCAGTTGGGGAGGGGCACGGAACACTGAAGCTTTCTTT,CASSWGGARNTEAFF
.,TRBJ2-7,few,TRBV12-3/TRBV12-4,TGTGCCAGCAGTTCGGGTTTCGGCGAGCAGTACTTC,CASSSGFGEQYF
.,TRBJ1-2,.,TRBV28,TGTGCCAGCAGTTTAGGGTCAGGGCGTCATGGCTACACCTTC,CASSLGSGRHGYTF
.,TRBJ1-1,.,TRBV19,TGTGCCAGTAGTATGGCCAACACTGAAGCTTTCTTT,CASSMANTEAFF
.,TRBJ2-5,once,TRBV5-6,TGTGCCAGCAGCTTGATCTTCCCTCAAGAGACCCAGTACTTC,CASSLIFPQETQYF
.,TRBJ1-1,once,TRBV12-3/TRBV12-4,TGTGCCAGCTTCCGGGACACTGAAGCTTTCTTT,CASFRDTEAFF
.,TRBJ1-2,.,TRBV20-1,TGCAGTGCTGCCCGACAGGTTAACCACACCTTC,CSAARQVNHTF
TRBD1,TRBJ2-3,.,TRBV18,TGTGCCAGCTCACCCAAGAGGACAGGCCTCACAGATACGCAGTATTTT,CASSPKRTGLTDTQYF
TRBD1,TRBJ1-5,.,TRBV5-4,TGTGCCAGCAGCAGACAGGGTAGTCAGCCCCAGCATTTT,CASSRQGSQPQHF
.,TRBJ1-1,.,TRBV4-2,TGTGCCAGCAGCCTAAGAACTGAGATGAACACTGAAGCTTTCTTT,CASSLRTEMNTEAFF
.,TRBJ1-1,.,TRBV11-3,TGTGCCAGCAGCTTAGGGGCGAACACTGAAGCTTTCTTT,CASSLGANTEAFF
.,TRBJ1-5,.,TRBV12-3/TRBV12-4,TGTGCCAGCAGTTTCGGGGATCAGCCCCAGCATTTT,CASSFGDQPQHF
.,TRBJ1-5,.,TRBV18,TGTGCCAGCTCACCGGTCGCCTCCTTGGAGGGAAATCAGCCCCAGCATTTT,CASSPVASLEGNQPQHF
TRBD2,TRBJ2-4,.,TRBV14,TGTGCCAGCAGCCAAGATCGGGGACTAGCAGAAAACATTCAGTACTTC,CASSQDRGLAENIQYF
TRBD2,TRBJ2-7,.,TRBV3-1/TRBV3-2,TGTGCCAGCAGCCTCGGGACTAGCGGGATTAAAGAGCAGTACTTC,CASSLGTSGIKEQYF
.,TRBJ2-3,.,TRBV7-9,TGTGCCAGCAGCTCGACAGATACGCAGTATTTT,CASSSTDTQYF
TRBD1,TRBJ1-6,.,TRBV2,TGTGCCAGCAGATTATCCGGGACAGAGATGTCACCCCTCCACTTT,CASRLSGTEMSPLHF
TRBD2,TRBJ2-7,.,TRBV28,TGTGCCAGCAGCACCCGGACTAGCGGGAGATCTATCTACGAGCAGTACTTC,CASSTRTSGRSIYEQYF
.,TRBJ1-2,.,TRBV5-1,TGCGCCAGCAGCCCCGGCAGGGAGGGCAGTATCTATGGCTACACCTTC,CASSPGREGSIYGYTF
.,TRBJ1-1,.,TRBV5-6,TGTGCCAGCAGCTTGTGGGAGGCGGCGACCTTCTTT,CASSLWEAATFF
.,TRBJ2-1,.,TRBV2,TGTGCCAGCACCGGGACTCCGGCGGGCTATGAGCAGTTCTTC,CASTGTPAGYEQFF
.,TRBJ1-5,.,TRBV28,TGTGCCAGCAGTCGACTACGGGGAGGGAATCAGCCCCAGCATTTT,CASSRLRGGNQPQHF
TRBD2,TRBJ2-3,once,TRBV2,TGTGCCAGCAGTGAGGGGCGGGAGCCAGATACGCAGTATTTT,CASSEGREPDTQYF
.,TRBJ2-1,few,TRBV7-9,TGTGCCAGCAGCTCTCTAGAAAATGAGCAGTTCTTC,CASSSLENEQFF
.,TRBJ2-7,.,TRBV19,TGTGCCAGTAGTTCCAACGACAAGGGGCTCTACGAGCAGTACTTC,CASSSNDKGLYEQYF
TRBD1,TRBJ1-4,.,TRBV4-2,TGTGCCAGCAGGGGACAGGGGGATGAAAAACTGTTTTTT,CASRGQGDEKLFF
.,TRBJ1-1,few,TRBV5-6,TGTGCCAGCAGCTTGGGAGGGGGTTTAGGGTTCGAAGCTTTCTTT,CASSLGGGLGFEAFF
TRBD1,TRBJ1-5,.,TRBV2,TGTGCCAGCACCGGACAGGGGGCCTCTAATCAGCCCCAGCATTTT,CASTGQGASNQPQHF
TRBD2,TRBJ2-7,.,TRBV4-3,TGCGCCAGCAGCCAAGGGCTAGCGGGAGACCAAAACGAGCAGTACTTC,CASSQGLAGDQNEQYF
.,TRBJ2-7,.,TRBV7-9,TGTGCCAGCAGCTTACTCAGCGGCGGTCCTAGCTCCTACGAGCAGTACTTC,CASSLLSGGPSSYEQYF
TRBD1,TRBJ1-5,.,TRBV3-1/TRBV3-2,TGTGCCAGCAGCCAAAGGACAGGTAGCAATCAGCCCCAGCATTTT,CASSQRTGSNQPQHF
TRBD2,TRBJ2-5,.,TRBV19,TGTGCCAGTAGGGGACTAGCGGGGGAGTCGGTCCAAGAGACCCAGTACTTC,CASRGLAGESVQETQYF
.,TRBJ1-3,.,TRBV7-8,TGTGCCAGCAGCTTATTTGCGAGGGTCGGATCTGGAAACACCATATATTTT,CASSLFARVGSGNTIYF
TRBD1,TRBJ2-1,.,TRBV7-2,TGTGCCAGCAGCTTCGACAGGGGCAATGAGCAGTTCTTC,CASSFDRGNEQFF
TRBD1,TRBJ1-3,.,TRBV18,TGTGCCAGCTCGCCTTACCGGGACAGCTCTGGAAACACCATATATTTT,CASSPYRDSSGNTIYF
.,TRBJ1-2,.,TRBV19,TGTGCCAGTAGTATAGTAACAGCCCCTTTCGGCGGCTACACCTTC,CASSIVTAPFGGYTF
.,TRBJ2-5,.,TRBV7-2,TGTGCCAGCAGCCGGAGGTCGGGGGAAGAGACCCAGTACTTC,CASSRRSGEETQYF
.,TRBJ1-2,.,TRBV9,TGTGCCAGCAGCGTTGACGGGTACTATGGCTACACCTTC,CASSVDGYYGYTF
.,TRBJ2-3,.,TRBV6-6,TGTGCCAGCAGTTACTCCGCCCGGAGCACAGATACGCAGTATTTT,CASSYSARSTDTQYF
TRBD1,TRBJ1-3,.,TRBV7-7,TGTGCTAGCAGTCCTGACAGGGGGGGCACCATATATTTT,CASSPDRGGTIYF
TRBD2,TRBJ2-3,.,TRBV6-6,TGTGCCAGCACCACTAGCGGGAGGGGCGATACGCAGTATTTT,CASTTSGRGDTQYF